These 26 T cell receptor beta chains originate from one sample sequenced in a study of identical twins. TCRdb fed the 5' RACE reads into MiXCR, producing one record per CDR3 protein. The sample holds 350,000 to 450,000 distinct CDR3 sequences; less than 20% are singletons and the top ten take 9% to 15%. The sample taken for sequencing was naive T cells sorted from blood. Source of these receptors: a man over 45 in good health.

The chain combines TRBV27 with TRBJ2-2, with 14 positions matching TRBD2. V lost 3 bases to trimming and J lost 4 bases; unmatched junction nucleotides: 4. The germline CDR1 and CDR2 sequences are MNHEY and SMNVEV (reference sequence). This CDR3 spans 17 amino acids. CDR3 amino acids: CASSFGLAGGGTGELFF. CDR3 in DNA: TGTGCCAGCAGTTTCGGACTAGCGGGAGGAGGCACCGGGGAGCTGTTTTTT.

This chain links TRBV6-1 with TRBJ1-1, with 10 bases lining up with TRBD1. The CDR3 has 18 residues. Trimming took 6 bases from V and 0 from J; bases not matched to a gene: 13. Germline V gives CDR1 MNHNS, CDR2 SASEGT. DNA of the CDR3: TGTGCCAGCAGCTCGAACCCTAGGGACAGGGGACTGAACACTGAAGCTTTCTTT. Encoded protein: CASSSNPRDRGLNTEAFF.

This clonotype was detected ten times or more. This sequence joins TRBV3-1 and TRBJ2-5; TRBD2 agrees at 14 bases. This CDR3 has 14 residues. Germline CDR1 is LGHDT and CDR2 is YNNKEL (reference sequence). Trimming took 8 bases from V and 7 from J; bases not matched to a gene: 6. The CDR3 DNA follows: TGTGCCAGCGGGACTAGCGGGGGTTCAAGGACCCAGTACTTC. Residues: CASGTSGGSRTQYF.

The V gene is TRBV20-1, the J gene TRBJ2-1; D is uncertain. V gave up 3 bases and J gave up 4 bases, with 7 bases separating them. This CDR3 has 12 amino acids. Per germline, CDR1 DFQATT and CDR2 SNEGSKA (reference sequence). CDR3 protein: CSASSTYNEQFF. In DNA form, the CDR3 reads TGCAGTGCTAGCTCCACATACAATGAGCAGTTCTTC.

Many counts were recorded for this clonotype. The chain carries TRBV3-1 and TRBJ1-6; D remains ambiguous. Per the germline V gene, CDR1 is LGHDT and CDR2 is YNNKEL (reference sequence). With 2 bases removed from V and 2 bases from J, the gap between germline ends came to 13 bases. CDR3 length equals 17 residues. The CDR3 sequence: CASSQPFGGTYNSPLHF. The CDR3 nucleotides read TGTGCCAGCAGCCAACCCTTCGGCGGCACCTATAATTCACCCCTCCACTTT. Filled out from reference TRBV3-1 and TRBJ1-6, the complete variable domain reads DTAVSQTPKYLVTQMGNDKSIKCEQNLGHDTMYWYKQDSKKFLKIMFSYNNKELIINETVPNRFSPKSPDKAHLNLHINSLELGDSAVYFCASSQPFGGTYNSPLHFGNGTRLTVT.

This clonotype was seen ten or more times. The rearrangement joins TRBV5-6 to TRBJ2-1; a possible D gene is TRBD2 (5 bases). CDR1 SGHDT and CDR2 YYEEEE come from the germline V gene. Trimming removed 0 bases from V and 3 bases from J, with 7 bases in between. There are 14 residues in the CDR3. CDR3: CASSLVGDYNEQFF. As DNA, the CDR3 is TGTGCCAGCAGCTTGGTGGGAGACTACAATGAGCAGTTCTTC.

In this sample, this clonotype turned up a few times. The CDR3 coding sequence is TGTGCCAGCAGTTACTCGGTCCTGGGGACCGGGGAGCTGTTTTTT. Translated, it gives CASSYSVLGTGELFF. This rearrangement joins TRBV6-5 to TRBJ2-2; no reliable D call. CDR3 length equals 15 residues. Deletions cut 0 bases from V and 5 bases from J, with 10 bases between. Germline CDR1 is MNHEY and CDR2 is SVGAGI.

The J gene is TRBJ2-1, the V gene TRBV10-3, with D unresolved. The germline gives CDR1 ENHRY, CDR2 SYGVKD. Between the trimmed V and J ends, which lost 2 bases and 4 bases, there was a span of 6 bases. This CDR3 contains 13 residues. The CDR3 protein is CAISEGSYNEQFF. The CDR3, as DNA: TGTGCCATCAGTGAGGGATCGTACAATGAGCAGTTCTTC.

The chain has TRBV21-1 and TRBJ2-5; TRBD1, as called in the table, went unchecked against the DNA. TRBV21-1 is a recognized pseudogene. This CDR3 is built from 16 residues. The CDR3: CASSKGTGDGDETQYF. The CDR3 DNA follows: TGTGCCAGCAGCAAGGGAACGGGAGACGGGGATGAGACCCAGTACTTC.

Comments on this clonotype: This clone may be a read error of a much larger clone one base away. This chain joins TRBV5-6 and TRBJ1-1, with a tentative D call TRBD1 (5 bases). Looked up from germline, CDR1 is SGHDT and CDR2 is YYEEEE. Trimming removed 4 bases at V and 5 bases at J, with 12 bases between. This CDR3 comprises 13 residues. The CDR3 coding sequence is TGTGCCAGCAGCCGGATAGGGGAAACTGAAGCTTTCTTT. Protein: CASSRIGETEAFF.

The V and J genes are TRBV6-2 or TRBV6-3 and TRBJ1-5; 8 nucleotides line up with TRBD1. The junction had 9 bases not matched to a gene; V was cut back by 7 bases and J by 7 bases. This CDR3 has 14 residues. Germline CDR1 is MNHEY and CDR2 is SVGEGT. CDR3 loop: CASTKGTGWQPQHF. In DNA, the CDR3 is TGTGCCAGCACTAAGGGGACAGGTTGGCAGCCCCAGCATTTT.

This clonotype occurred many times. The chain recombines TRBV5-6 with TRBJ1-2; D perhaps matches TRBD1 (5 bases). The germline V gene has CDR1 SGHDT and CDR2 YYEEEE. Trimming took 3 bases from V and 0 from J, leaving 9 bases between them. There are 14 residues in the CDR3. The CDR3 loop is CASSSGRTNYGYTF. The CDR3 DNA reads TGTGCCAGCAGCTCGGGACGGACTAACTATGGCTACACCTTC.

The chain links TRBV18 to TRBJ2-1; perhaps TRBD1 as D (5 bases). From germline, CDR1 is KGHSH and CDR2 LQKENI. The CDR3 consists of 13 residues. V dropped 2 bases and J dropped 8 bases, with 10 bases sitting between them. The DNA of the CDR3 is TGTGCCAGCTCACCAGGTGGGGCCTATGAGCAGTTCTTC. Its translation is CASSPGGAYEQFF.

At least ten counts were recorded for this clonotype. V gene TRBV5-1 combines with J gene TRBJ2-1, with a possible D match to TRBD1 (5 bases). Per germline, CDR1 SGHRS and CDR2 YFSETQ. The CDR3 totals 13 residues. V was cut by 4 bases and J by 9 bases, with 14 bases left in between. The CDR3 DNA sequence: TGCGCCAGCAGCACAAACTTAAGGGGTGAGCAGTTCTTC. As protein: CASSTNLRGEQFF.

The genes are TRBV6-2 or TRBV6-3 and TRBJ2-2, with 7 bases identical to TRBD2. The germline V gene has CDR1 MNHEY and CDR2 SVGEGT. Unmatched junction bases numbered 4, after V lost 2 bases and J lost 4 bases. The CDR3 is made up of 15 amino acids. CDR3 bases: TGTGCCAGCAGTTACGTGGGAGGGGTCACCGGGGAGCTGTTTTTT. Amino acids: CASSYVGGVTGELFF.

This clonotype was counted many times. This sequence joins TRBV4-3 and TRBJ2-5; D gene ambiguous. The CDR3 runs 16 residues. The germline V gene has CDR1 LGHNA and CDR2 YSLEER. The V end lost 0 bases, the J end lost 3 bases, and 14 bases lay between the germline ends. CDR3 sequence: CASSQEPHSREETQYF. The DNA for the CDR3 is TGCGCCAGCAGCCAAGAGCCCCACTCTCGAGAAGAGACCCAGTACTTC.

The chain employs TRBV28 and TRBJ2-1; D remains unclear. The V and J ends lost 3 bases and 8 bases respectively, with 5 bases between them. This CDR3 comprises 11 residues. Per germline, CDR1 MDHEN and CDR2 SYDVKM. The CDR3 protein is CASSFMDEQFF. The CDR3 DNA is TGTGCCAGCAGTTTCATGGATGAGCAGTTCTTC.

This clonotype came up many times. The V gene is TRBV7-2, the J gene TRBJ2-7; 8 bases match TRBD1. CDR3 length: 15 amino acids. From germline, CDR1 is SGHTA and CDR2 FQGNSA. Trimming removed 5 bases from V and 3 bases from J; junction bases left unmatched: 9. This CDR3 reads CASSPSRGTGYEQYF. CDR3 sequence (DNA): TGTGCCAGCAGCCCCTCCCGCGGGACAGGCTACGAGCAGTACTTC. The entire variable domain, with the rest obtained from reference TRBV7-2 and TRBJ2-7, is as follows: GAGVSQSPSNKVTEKGKDVELRCDPISGHTALYWYRQSLGQGLEFLIYFQGNSAPDKSGLPSDRFSAERTGGSVSTLTIQRTQQEDSAVYLCASSPSRGTGYEQYFGPGTRLTVT.

The genes are TRBV7-2 and TRBJ2-7; D is uncertain. CDR3 length equals 14 residues. Germline assignment: CDR1 SGHTA and CDR2 FQGNSA. V was cut by 1 base and J by 4 bases, with 11 bases left in between. CDR3 bases: TGTGCCAGCAGCTTAGTAGGCTACCAGTACGAGCAGTACTTC. Residues: CASSLVGYQYEQYF. Full variable domain (rest looked up from reference TRBV7-2 and TRBJ2-7): GAGVSQSPSNKVTEKGKDVELRCDPISGHTALYWYRQSLGQGLEFLIYFQGNSAPDKSGLPSDRFSAERTGGSVSTLTIQRTQQEDSAVYLCASSLVGYQYEQYFGPGTRLTVT.

This clonotype was seen a few times. The chain uses TRBV15 and TRBJ2-3; D uncertain. There are 16 residues in the CDR3. Trimming took off 0 bases at V and 0 bases at J, with 10 bases between the two ends. Germline V gene lookup returns CDR1 LNHNV and CDR2 YYDKDF (reference sequence). CDR3 region: CATSRDDWLSTDTQYF. CDR3 coding DNA: TGTGCCACCAGCAGAGATGACTGGTTAAGCACAGATACGCAGTATTTT.

The CDR3 DNA is TGCAGCGTTGAAGAGATCGCGGGGGATACGCAGTATTTT. It translates to CSVEEIAGDTQYF. V and J are TRBV29-1 and TRBJ2-3, with D perhaps TRBD2 (6 bases). The V gene lost 0 bases and the J gene lost 6 bases, with 10 bases spanning the gap. CDR1 and CDR2 from the germline V gene are SQVTM and ANQGSEA. This CDR3 region has 13 residues.

This clonotype was counted between two and nine times. CDR3 region: CASSQGTQLAKNIQYF. The CDR3, as DNA: TGCGCCAGCAGCCAAGGGACACAGCTAGCCAAAAACATTCAGTACTTC. This rearrangement joins TRBV4-3 to TRBJ2-4; tentatively, D is TRBD1 (5 bases). Germline V gene sequence: CDR1 LGHNA, CDR2 YSLEER. Trimming left V 1 base short and J 0 bases short, with 10 bases between. The CDR3 has 16 amino acids.

This clonotype has a handful of counts. The genes are TRBV7-9 and TRBJ1-2; D remains ambiguous. The V gene lost 1 base and the J gene lost 2 bases, with 5 bases spanning the gap. The V gene's germline CDR1 is SEHNR and CDR2 FQNEAQ (reference sequence). This CDR3 is built from 13 residues. CDR3 amino acids: CASSLEQNYGYTF. In DNA, the CDR3 is TGTGCCAGCAGCTTAGAACAAAACTATGGCTACACCTTC.

This clonotype was observed many times. The CDR3 protein is CASRLAGAYEQYF. The CDR3 DNA sequence: TGTGCCAGCAGACTAGCGGGAGCCTACGAGCAGTACTTC. The chain links TRBV12-3 or TRBV12-4 to TRBJ2-7; TRBD2 matches at 11 bases. V lost 6 bases, J lost 2 bases, and 0 bases stayed unmatched. There are 13 residues in the CDR3.

This clonotype was counted a few times. The gene calls are TRBV6-2 or TRBV6-3 and TRBJ1-5; the D gene is possibly TRBD1 (6 bases). This CDR3 has 14 residues. Germline loops: CDR1 MNHEY, CDR2 SVGEGT. V shed 7 bases and J shed 2 bases, with 12 bases lying between them. CDR3 residues: CASKEGGGNQPQHF. For the CDR3, the DNA is TGTGCCAGCAAAGAAGGGGGGGGCAATCAGCCCCAGCATTTT.

J is TRBJ2-5 and V is TRBV4-3, with D perhaps matching TRBD1 (7 bases). Trimming shortened V by 0 bases and J by 5 bases, and 16 bases separated the two germline ends. The CDR3 loop spans 16 amino acids. The germline CDR1 and CDR2 sequences are LGHNA and YSLEER. For the CDR3, the DNA is TGCGCCAGCAGCCAAGATAACGCCCCAGGGGGGGAGACCCAGTACTTC. It is translated as CASSQDNAPGGETQYF.